One sample yielded the 18 T cell receptor beta chains listed below, sequenced in a study of cytomegalovirus exposure and HLA in healthy donors. The PCR contained 60 Vbeta and 13 Jbeta primers. Sequenced by immunoSEQ multiplex PCR; TCRdb stores in-frame clones only, minus some. The table includes some 120,000 clones, roughly 69% detected once. Specimen: PBMCs. The receptors shown here come from a woman between 35 and 50 years old in good health and CMV-seropositive.

This sequence joins TRBV13 and TRBJ2-1; D is uncertain. Germline CDR1 reads PRHDT; CDR2 reads FYEKMQ (reference sequence). Trimming pared 2 bases from V and 6 bases from J, leaving 11 bases between. The CDR3 totals 14 residues. In DNA, the CDR3 is TGTGCCAGCAGCTTAAACTATCCGAGCAATGAGCAGTTCTTC. Protein sequence: CASSLNYPSNEQFF.

CDR3 loop: CASSLGLAEETQYF. For the CDR3, the DNA is TGTGCCAGCAGCTTGGGACTAGCGGAAGAGACCCAGTACTTC. V and J are TRBV7-8 and TRBJ2-5, with 11 positions matching TRBD2. V dropped 3 bases and J dropped 3; count of bases not matched to a gene: 0. The CDR3 spans 14 residues. Per germline, CDR1 SGHVS and CDR2 FQNEAQ.

The J gene is TRBJ1-5, the V gene TRBV4-1; D is uncertain. This CDR3 has 14 residues. Germline CDR1 MGHRA, CDR2 YSYEKL. The V gene lost 3 bases and the J gene lost 2 bases, with 8 bases spanning the gap. CDR3 region: CASSQSLGNQPQHF. CDR3 sequence (DNA): TGCGCCAGCAGCCAGAGCTTGGGCAATCAGCCCCAGCATTTT.

Only a few counts were recorded for this clone. The rearrangement links TRBV28 to TRBJ2-2; a weak D match, TRBD2 (5 bases). Germline V gene data show CDR1 as MDHEN and CDR2 as SYDVKM. The CDR3 contains 16 residues. Trimming took off 6 bases at V and 5 bases at J, with 19 bases between the two ends. CDR3 in DNA: TGTGCCAGCAGAACACATAGCACGAGGGAGACCGGGGAGCTGTTTTTT. Residues: CASRTHSTRETGELFF.

This clone appeared many times. The chain has TRBV6-4 and TRBJ2-2; D perhaps matches TRBD1 (5 bases). The CDR3 contains 14 residues. The V end lost 4 bases, the J end lost 3 bases, and 9 bases lay between the germline ends. The V gene's germline CDR1 is MRHNA and CDR2 SNTAGT. In DNA form, the CDR3 reads TGTGCCAGCAGTGCCCTACAGGACACCGGGGAGCTGTTTTTT. Residues: CASSALQDTGELFF.

In its sample, this clone was seen once. The chain joins TRBV28 to TRBJ1-2; no clear D. Deletions cut 4 bases from V and 5 bases from J, with 11 bases between. Germline assignment: CDR1 MDHEN and CDR2 SYDVKM. The CDR3 contains 13 residues. CDR3 amino acids: CASSSRYSYGYTF. The CDR3 DNA sequence: TGTGCCAGCAGTTCCCGATACTCTTATGGCTACACCTTC.

V gene TRBV14 combines with J gene TRBJ1-5; 10 positions match TRBD1. The CDR3 contains 19 residues. Germline V lookup: CDR1 SGHDN, CDR2 FVKESK. Germline trimming cut 0 bases from V and 5 bases from J; bases unmatched to any gene: 13. The CDR3 is CASSQEETGGDGWYQPQHF. In DNA, the CDR3 is TGTGCCAGCAGCCAAGAGGAGACAGGGGGCGACGGGTGGTATCAGCCCCAGCATTTT.

This chain links TRBV6-6 with TRBJ2-7; tentatively, D is TRBD2 (5 bases). CDR1 and CDR2 (germline): MNHNY, SVGAGI (reference sequence). The CDR3 contains 13 residues. The V end was cut by 7 bases, the J end by 4 bases, with 14 bases between. The CDR3 DNA reads as TGTGCCAGCACCCAAACCCCGGGGTACGAGCAGTACTTC. The encoded protein is CASTQTPGYEQYF.

In its sample, this clone was seen a few times. The CDR3 region is CASTVTVSQTGELFF. As DNA, the CDR3 is TGCGCCAGCACCGTGACAGTCTCCCAGACCGGGGAGCTGTTTTTT. V gene TRBV5-1 combines with J gene TRBJ2-2, with D perhaps TRBD1 (5 bases). The V gene's germline CDR1 is SGHRS and CDR2 YFSETQ. V gave up 6 bases and J gave up 5 bases, with 17 bases separating them. The CDR3 totals 15 residues. Variable domain in full (rest from reference TRBV5-1 and TRBJ2-2): KAGVTQTPRYLIKTRGQQVTLSCSPISGHRSVSWYQQTPGQGLQFLFEYFSETQRNKGNFPGRFSGRQFSNSRSEMNVSTLELGDSALYLCASTVTVSQTGELFFGEGSRLTVL.

Only a few counts were recorded for this clone. The V and J genes are TRBV12-1 and TRBJ2-2; the listed D gene, TRBD2, was not tested against the DNA. TRBV12-1 is deemed a pseudogene. This CDR3 comprises 21 residues. The CDR3 nucleotides are TGTGCCAGCAGCTTTCCCGGCGGGACTAGCGGGACTAACACGAACACCGGGGAGCTGTTTTTT. This gives the protein CASSFPGGTSGTNTNTGELFF.

Here the CDR3 DNA reads TGTGCCAGCAGCCCCTTGACAGGGGACACTGAAGCTTTCTTT. Translating gives CASSPLTGDTEAFF. The rearrangement links TRBV7-2 to TRBJ1-1, with 8 bases identical to TRBD1. This CDR3 is built from 14 residues. Unmatched junction bases numbered 5, after V lost 5 bases and J lost 3 bases. CDR1 and CDR2 from the germline V gene are SGHTA and FQGNSA. The full variable domain, completed using reference TRBV7-2 and TRBJ1-1, is GAGVSQSPSNKVTEKGKDVELRCDPISGHTALYWYRQSLGQGLEFLIYFQGNSAPDKSGLPSDRFSAERTGGSVSTLTIQRTQQEDSAVYLCASSPLTGDTEAFFGQGTRLTVV.

As to this clone: Relative to the germline gene, one junction end is altered; a read error may explain this. The chain joins TRBV28 to TRBJ1-2; D ambiguous. The germline V gene encodes CDR1 MDHEN and CDR2 SYDVKM. The CDR3 is made up of 12 amino acids. The CDR3 region has the DNA TGTGCCAGCAGTCTCACCCGGGAAGCTTTTATCTTC. This sequence encodes CASSLTREAFIF.

The chain carries TRBV27 and TRBJ1-3; D is unresolved. The CDR3 is made up of 15 amino acids. Germline values: CDR1 MNHEY, CDR2 SMNVEV (reference sequence). V was shortened by 6 bases and J by 2 bases, with 14 bases between the two germline ends. The CDR3 sequence: CASRLAATPGNTIYF. The CDR3 DNA follows: TGTGCCAGCAGGCTGGCGGCCACCCCTGGAAACACCATATATTTT.

This clone was seen only a few times. The chain carries TRBV19 and TRBJ1-3, with 9 nucleotides matching TRBD1. Losses at the gene ends were 10 bases for V and 4 bases for J; bases not matched to a gene: 8. This CDR3 is built from 14 residues. Germline CDR1 reads LNHDA; CDR2 reads SQIVND (reference sequence). The CDR3 DNA follows: TGTGCCACCTGGGACAGGGTCTCCGGAAACACCATATATTTT. It encodes CATWDRVSGNTIYF.

In the case of this clone: Other DNA sequences of this sample code for an identical CDR3. J is TRBJ2-7 and V is TRBV27, with 8 bases lining up with TRBD1. There are 13 residues in the CDR3. J was trimmed by 4 bases and V by 5 bases; bases with no gene match: 4. In germline, CDR1 is MNHEY, CDR2 SMNVEV (reference sequence). Here the CDR3 reads CASSLRTGYEQYF. CDR3 coding DNA: TGTGCCAGCAGTCTTCGGACAGGGTACGAGCAGTACTTC.

This clone appeared once. The chain recombines TRBV11-2 with TRBJ1-1; TRBD1 is a possible D gene (6 bases). The CDR3 spans 13 residues. Germline V gives CDR1 SGHAT, CDR2 FQNNGV. V lost 5 bases, J lost 6 bases, and 13 bases lay in between. Written as DNA, the CDR3 is TGTGCCAGCAGCACTGCGGGGGGCGCTGAAGCTTTCTTT. Its protein is CASSTAGGAEAFF. The full variable domain, with the rest looked up from reference TRBV11-2 and TRBJ1-1, is EAGVAQSPRYKIIEKRQSVAFWCNPISGHATLYWYQQILGQGPKLLIQFQNNGVVDDSQLPKDRFSAERLKGVDSTLKIQPAKLEDSAVYLCASSTAGGAEAFFGQGTRLTVV.

This clone has a single count. This chain joins TRBV19 and TRBJ1-1; TRBD1 might be the D (6 bases). CDR3 length: 11 residues. V was shortened by 6 bases and J by 7 bases, with 9 bases between the two germline ends. CDR1 and CDR2 from the germline V gene are LNHDA and SQIVND (reference sequence). The CDR3 DNA is TGTGCCAGTAGCGCGACAGGTGAAGCTTTCTTT. Its translation is CASSATGEAFF.

The chain has TRBV7-8 and TRBJ2-3; 10 nucleotides match TRBD2. CDR3 size: 20 residues. Trimming took 3 bases from V and 4 from J; bases not matched to a gene: 19. Germline V lookup: CDR1 SGHVS, CDR2 FQNEAQ. CDR3 sequence (DNA): TGTGCCAGCAGCTTCTTAGGGCGGGGGAACCTAGCGGGAGCCCCAGATACGCAGTATTTT. This encodes CASSFLGRGNLAGAPDTQYF.